This T cell receptor beta chain was identified in a study of regulatory T cells in long-lasting Graves disease. HTBI primers from iRepertoire and Arm-PCR of CDR3 regions yielded the TCR beta libraries. Each CDR3 protein gets one entry after TCRdb re-called the multiplex PCR reads with MiXCR. The data hold around 480,000 distinct CDR3 sequences, with more than 15% observed a single time. The V gene's germline CDR1 is LGHDT and CDR2 YNNKEL (reference sequence). CDR3 length equals 19 residues. Trimming left V 8 bases short and J 4 bases short, with 32 bases between. The time point: newly diagnosed GD, antithyroid drugs for less than 3 months. From PBMCs, RNA was extracted and then used to make the TCR library. These data were also reused for a study on T cells in Graves' hyperthyroidism and ophthalmopathy.

The receptor was derived from a woman aged 35 to 59 with Graves disease. The sequenced sample was peripheral blood mononuclear cells (PBMCs), obtained at new diagnosis, from a patient treated with antithyroid drugs. This chain uses TRBV3-1 with TRBJ1-1; D is unresolved. CDR3 nucleotides: TGTGCCAGCTCCCAAAAGGGCACCCGGGTGGGAGGGCTGGGCACTGAAGCTTTCTTT. Translated, it gives CASSQKGTRVGGLGTEAFF.